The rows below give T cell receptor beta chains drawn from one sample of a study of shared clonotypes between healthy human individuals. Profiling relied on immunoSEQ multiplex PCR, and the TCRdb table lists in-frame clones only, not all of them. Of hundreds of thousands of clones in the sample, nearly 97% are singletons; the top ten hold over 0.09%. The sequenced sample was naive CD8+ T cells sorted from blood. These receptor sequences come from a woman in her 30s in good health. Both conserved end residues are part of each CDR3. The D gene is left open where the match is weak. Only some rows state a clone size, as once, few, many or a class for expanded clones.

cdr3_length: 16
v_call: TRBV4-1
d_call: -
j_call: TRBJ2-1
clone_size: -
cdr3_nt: TGCGCCAGCAGCCAAGATTCCGGGATCTCGTACAATGAGCAGTTCTTC
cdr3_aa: CASSQDSGISYNEQFF

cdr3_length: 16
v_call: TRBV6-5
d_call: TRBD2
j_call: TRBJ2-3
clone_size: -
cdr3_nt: TGTGCCAGCAGTTACTCCGGGGGGACTAGCACAGATACGCAGTATTTT
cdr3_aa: CASSYSGGTSTDTQYF

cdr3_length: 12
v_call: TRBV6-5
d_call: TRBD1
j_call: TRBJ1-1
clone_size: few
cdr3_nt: TGTGCCAGCAGTTCCACAGGGGGCGAAGCTTTCTTT
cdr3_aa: CASSSTGGEAFF

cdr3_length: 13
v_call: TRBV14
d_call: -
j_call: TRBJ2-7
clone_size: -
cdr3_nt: TGTGCCAGCAGCCAAGTAATCGGCTACGAGCAGTACTTC
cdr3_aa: CASSQVIGYEQYF

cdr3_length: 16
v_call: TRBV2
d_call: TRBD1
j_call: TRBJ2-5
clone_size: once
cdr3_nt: TGTGCCAGCAGGGGCTGGACAGGTCCGTACCAAGAGACCCAGTACTTC
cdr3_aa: CASRGWTGPYQETQYF

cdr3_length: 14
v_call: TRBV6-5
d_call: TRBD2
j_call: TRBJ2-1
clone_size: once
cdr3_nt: TGTGCCAGCAGTCTCAGCGGGACTGGTAATGAGCAGTTCTTC
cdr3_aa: CASSLSGTGNEQFF

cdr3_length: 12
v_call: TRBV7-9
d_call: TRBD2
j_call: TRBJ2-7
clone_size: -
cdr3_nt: TGTGCCGGAGCGGGACTACGGGACGAGCAGTACTTC
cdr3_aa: CAGAGLRDEQYF

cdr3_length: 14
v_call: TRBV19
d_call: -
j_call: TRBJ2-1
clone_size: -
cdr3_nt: TGTGCCAGTAGCCCACAGCTCTCCTACAATGAGCAGTTCTTC
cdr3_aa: CASSPQLSYNEQFF

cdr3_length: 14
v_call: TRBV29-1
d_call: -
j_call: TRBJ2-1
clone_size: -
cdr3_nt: TGCAGCGTGACAGGGACTAGGTCCTACAATGAGCAGTTCTTC
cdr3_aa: CSVTGTRSYNEQFF

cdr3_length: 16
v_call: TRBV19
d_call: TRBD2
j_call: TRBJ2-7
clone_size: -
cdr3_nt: TGTGCCAGTAGTATAGACGGGGAGGGGACGGACTACGAGCAGTACTTC
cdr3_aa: CASSIDGEGTDYEQYF

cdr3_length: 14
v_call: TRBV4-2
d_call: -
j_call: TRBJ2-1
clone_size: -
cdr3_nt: TGTGCCAGCAGCCACCCTGGAGGGGGCAATGAGCAGTTCTTC
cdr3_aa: CASSHPGGGNEQFF

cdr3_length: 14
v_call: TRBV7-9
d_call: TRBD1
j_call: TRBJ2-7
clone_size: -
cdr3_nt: TGTGCCAGCAGCCCAAGGACAGGGGTATGGGAGCAGTACTTC
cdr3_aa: CASSPRTGVWEQYF

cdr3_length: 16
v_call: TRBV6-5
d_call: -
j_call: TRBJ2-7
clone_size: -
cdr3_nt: TGTGCCAGCAGTTACTCGACCGGGTCTAAGCCCTACGAGCAGTACTTC
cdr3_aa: CASSYSTGSKPYEQYF

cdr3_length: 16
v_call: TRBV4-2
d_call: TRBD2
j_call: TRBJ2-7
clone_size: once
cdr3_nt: TGTGCCAGCAGTTCACCAGCGGGAGGTCGAGTAGACGAGCAGTACTTC
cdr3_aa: CASSSPAGGRVDEQYF

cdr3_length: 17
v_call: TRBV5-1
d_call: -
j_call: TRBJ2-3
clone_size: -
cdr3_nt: TGCGCCAGCAGCCCCCCTATGGGGATATCAGGCGCAGATACGCAGTATTTT
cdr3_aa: CASSPPMGISGADTQYF

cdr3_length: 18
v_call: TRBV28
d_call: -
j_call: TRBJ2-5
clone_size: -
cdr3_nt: TGTGCCAGCAGTTTACGGCCCCCCTGGACGGAGGAGGGAGAGACCCAGTACTTC
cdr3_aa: CASSLRPPWTEEGETQYF

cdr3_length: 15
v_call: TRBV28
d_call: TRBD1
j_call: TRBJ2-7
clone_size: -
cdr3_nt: TGTGCCAGCAGTTTCCGGGACAGGGTTTCCTACGAGCAGTACTTC
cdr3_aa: CASSFRDRVSYEQYF

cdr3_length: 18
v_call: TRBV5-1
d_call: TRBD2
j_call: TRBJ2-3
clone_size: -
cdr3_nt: TGCGCCAGCAGCCCCTCTACTAGCGGGAGGGCCGGCACAGATACGCAGTATTTT
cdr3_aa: CASSPSTSGRAGTDTQYF

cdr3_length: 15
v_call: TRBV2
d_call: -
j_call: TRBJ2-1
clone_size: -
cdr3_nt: TGTGCCAGCAGTGAAGGGGGGCGAACGGTCTATGAGCAGTTCTTC
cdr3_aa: CASSEGGRTVYEQFF